This T cell receptor beta chain was obtained from a study of brain T cells in children with intractable seizures (dated by TCRdb to the early 2020s). About the study as a whole: As a first screen for immune gene transcripts, resected brain tissue from about 58 pediatric epilepsy surgery cases was run on a NanoString immunology panel. Among the roughly twelve selected surgery cases, eight also had pre-surgery blood sequenced, leaving four with brain tissue only. Paper-wide results and their limitations: Because sequencing depth was different between pre-surgery and post-surgery blood, clones absent from the pre-surgery sample may reflect undersampling. Viral specificity was inferred only from CDR3 sequence similarity, and patients' HCMV serostatus was unknown.

The germline V gene (reference sequence) provides CDR1 LNHDA and CDR2 SQIVND. Trimming removed 2 bases from V and 2 bases from J; the gene matches leave 3 bases unexplained. The CDR3 has 15 amino acids, counting the end cysteine and phenylalanine. Here the CDR3 DNA is all that survives: 45 bases in frame from base 1. Concerning this clone itself: Its antigen is currently not known. No per-base quality is available; no much larger clone lies one base away.

The meaning of the sample's time point label: resected brain tissue, or blood drawn just prior to surgery. The surgery cases showing the highest brain T cell transcript signatures were chosen for TCR beta chain sequencing of brain tissue and, when available, of blood. Prior to surgery, the patients had been treated with at least one anti-epileptic drug. The TCR-sequenced patients were children whose drug-resistant epilepsy was caused by tuberous sclerosis complex, focal cortical dysplasia, Rasmussen encephalitis or hemimegalencephaly. Blood samples were drawn just before the epilepsy surgery. The Monarch genomic DNA purification kit was used to extract bulk genomic DNA from unsorted brain tissue and whole blood. The immunoSEQ assay was applied to genomic DNA to generate the TCR beta chain sequences. As for the original processing: CDR3 sequences that did not begin with the conserved framework cysteine at position 104 were removed manually. To get clonality, the normalized Shannon's Diversity Index was subtracted from one, giving values from 0 (maximal diversity) to 1 (oligoclonal). Chi-squared comparison-of-proportions tests assessed whether the same CDR3 differed in frequency between samples, such as brain versus blood. Public clonotypes were identified through searches of immuneACCESS, and similarity to known antiviral clonotypes was evaluated with the VDJdb browser. TCRdb took this table from immuneACCESS and kept in-frame rearrangements with V and J called. Such tables lack part of the clones; where checked against another copy, unresolved V genes explain under half of the gap, and the rest is unexplained. That table supplies the V and J calls and clone size; D and trimming were determined from the DNA. The sample data list roughly 64,000 clones, and approximately 95% of these were observed just once. The ten largest clones add up to more than 0.3% of the sample.

This chain joins TRBV19 to TRBJ2-1, with 7 junctional bases fitting TRBD1. The sequencing here drew on peripheral blood, taken at surgery. This sequence was found in a boy in the first two years of life with focal cortical dysplasia and intractable seizures. In nucleotide form, the sequence is TGTGCCAGTAGTATACACAGGGGAGCCTACAATGAGCAGTTCTTC. Protein translation: CASSIHRGAYNEQFF. With all but the CDR3 taken from the reference TRBV19 and TRBJ2-1 genes, the full variable domain is: DGGITQSPKYLFRKEGQNVTLSCEQNLNHDAMYWYRQDPGQGLRLIYYSQIVNDFQKGDIAEGYSVSREKKESFPLTVTSAQKNPTAFYLCASSIHRGAYNEQFFGPGTRLTVL.